The rows below give T cell receptor beta chains drawn from one sample of a study of identical twins. TCRdb fed the 5' RACE reads into MiXCR, producing one record per CDR3 protein. Of about 720,000 distinct CDR3 sequences listed, about 9.4% are singletons. This sample also belongs to another study, concerning yellow fever vaccine responses in identical twins.

Sequenced input: PBMCs. These receptors originate from a woman between 18 and 29 years old in good health. The CDR3 runs from the conserved cysteine through the conserved F or W. The order of the fields is V gene, J gene, clone size, D gene, CDR3 DNA, CDR3 protein. A D gene is named only where the DNA matches it firmly. Some rows mark clone size as missing; the rest say once, few, many or name a class of expanded clone.

TRBV29-1	TRBJ2-7	few	NA	TGCAGCGGCTTGAGTCTGGGAGGCCAACCGGGGTCCTACGAGCAGTACTTC	CSGLSLGGQPGSYEQYF
TRBV12-3/TRBV12-4	TRBJ1-2	many	NA	TGTGCCAGCAGTTACGATAGGGGGTATGGCTACACCTTC	CASSYDRGYGYTF
TRBV9	TRBJ2-7	NA	TRBD2	TGTGCCAGCAGCGTAGATCTAGCGGAATACTACGAGCAGTACTTC	CASSVDLAEYYEQYF
TRBV7-9	TRBJ2-5	few	NA	TGTGCCAGCAGCCAAACCCGGACAGTCCAAGAGACCCAGTACTTC	CASSQTRTVQETQYF
TRBV15	TRBJ2-3	NA	NA	TGTGCCACCAGCAGAGCGCGGGGACGCACAGATACGCAGTATTTT	CATSRARGRTDTQYF
TRBV4-2	TRBJ1-1	few	NA	TGTGCCAGCAGCCAAGATCTGCAGGGCCGAGGAAACACTGAAGCTTTCTTT	CASSQDLQGRGNTEAFF
TRBV6-5	TRBJ2-2	few	NA	TGTGCCAGCAGTTACTCACCAGGGTACACCGGGGAGCTGTTTTTT	CASSYSPGYTGELFF
TRBV6-1	TRBJ2-1	few	TRBD2	TGTGCCAGCAGAGCTAGCGGGGGAAACTCCTACAATGAGCAGTTCTTC	CASRASGGNSYNEQFF
TRBV14	TRBJ2-1	many	NA	TGTGCCAGCAGCCAAGAGATCCGGGGAAACAATGAGCAGTTCTTC	CASSQEIRGNNEQFF
TRBV25-1	TRBJ1-3	NA	TRBD1	TGTGCCAGCAGCTCTACAGGGGGTGGAAACACCATATATTTT	CASSSTGGGNTIYF
TRBV20-1	TRBJ2-7	many	TRBD1	TGCAGTGCACGGACAGGGGGTGTCTACGAGCAGTACTTC	CSARTGGVYEQYF
TRBV6-2/TRBV6-3	TRBJ2-7	NA	TRBD2	TGTGCCAGCACCTTACTAGCGGGAGGTGATGAGCAGTACTTC	CASTLLAGGDEQYF
TRBV7-7	TRBJ2-1	few	TRBD2	TGTGCTAGCAGCTTGAGGGGGACTAGCGTCTACAATGAGCAGTTCTTC	CASSLRGTSVYNEQFF
TRBV29-1	TRBJ2-4	many	TRBD1	TGCAGCGTCAGGGGGCGTCTTGCCAAAAACATTCAGTACTTC	CSVRGRLAKNIQYF